A single sample is the source of the 15 T cell receptor beta chains below, sequenced in a study of T cells in Graves' hyperthyroidism and ophthalmopathy. Template material for amplifying TCR beta CDR3 regions consisted of RNA transcripts. The HTBI primer set was used in a first-round RT-PCR of the TCR CDR3. One entry per CDR3 protein, called by TCRdb with MiXCR from the multiplex PCR reads. The sample comprises roughly 710,000 distinct CDR3 sequences, about 35% of which are singletons, and roughly 30% rests with the top ten. Sequenced material: blood. All receptors derive from a woman aged 40 to 50 with Graves' hyperthyroidism.

This clonotype was seen only once. This may arise from a read error, as a much more abundant clone is one base away. The rearrangement uses TRBV9 and TRBJ1-3, with a weak D call TRBD1 (5 bases). Germline CDR1 and CDR2: SGDLS and YYNGEE. This CDR3 spans 12 amino acids. CDR3 sequence (DNA): TGTGCCAGCAGAGACCCCGAGGACACCATACATTTT. Translated, it gives CASRDPEDTIHF. Drawing the rest from reference TRBV9 and TRBJ1-3, the complete variable domain is DSGVTQTPKHLITATGQRVTLRCSPRSGDLSVYWYQQSLDQGLQFLIQYYNGEERAKGNILERFSAQQFPDLHSELNLSSLELGDSALYFCASRDPEDTIHFGEGSWLTVV.

The chain links TRBV7-2 to TRBJ1-2; tentative D call: TRBD1 (5 bases). The CDR3 extends over 14 amino acids. The V and J ends lost 5 bases and 6 bases respectively, with 16 bases between them. Per the germline V gene, CDR1 is SGHTA and CDR2 is FQGNSA. The DNA for the CDR3 is TGTGCCAGCAGCCCAGCCTCGGGACGGGATGGCTACACCTTC. Amino acid sequence: CASSPASGRDGYTF. Full variable domain (outside the CDR3, taken from reference TRBV7-2 and TRBJ1-2): GAGVSQSPSNKVTEKGKDVELRCDPISGHTALYWYRQSLGQGLEFLIYFQGNSAPDKSGLPSDRFSAERTGGSVSTLTIQRTQQEDSAVYLCASSPASGRDGYTFGSGTRLTVV.

On this clonotype itself: One end of the junction fails to match germline, which may point to a read error. The chain carries TRBV7-6 and TRBJ1-4; D remains ambiguous. The CDR3 loop spans 12 amino acids. The germline V gene encodes CDR1 SGHVS and CDR2 FNYEAQ. The CDR3 spells CTSSLEGEKLFF. The CDR3 bases are TGTACCAGCAGCTTAGAAGGGGAAAAACTGTTTTTT.

This clonotype was seen repeatedly, ten times or more. This rearrangement joins TRBV2 to TRBJ2-7; D remains ambiguous. V gave up 0 bases and J gave up 0 bases, with 12 bases separating them. The CDR3 spans 16 residues. Germline lookup yields CDR1 SNHLY and CDR2 FYNNEI. The chain's CDR3 is CASSEASLRSSYEQYF. In nucleotides, the CDR3 is TGTGCCAGCAGTGAAGCCTCACTCCGAAGCTCCTACGAGCAGTACTTC. The full variable domain, its missing parts supplied by reference TRBV2 and TRBJ2-7, is EPEVTQTPSHQVTQMGQEVILRCVPISNHLYFYWYRQILGQKVEFLVSFYNNEISEKSEIFDDQFSVERPDGSNFTLKIRSTKLEDSAMYFCASSEASLRSSYEQYFGPGTRLTVT.

The CDR3 spells CAIREGYTF. The CDR3 nucleotides are TGTGCCATCAGAGAGGGCTACACCTTC. The rearrangement joins TRBV10-3 to TRBJ1-2; D remains unclear. Germline values: CDR1 ENHRY, CDR2 SYGVKD. Trimming took off 6 bases at V and 8 bases at J, with 4 bases between the two ends. This CDR3 comprises 9 residues.

This chain joins TRBV5-5 and TRBJ1-1; D is unresolved. The CDR3 runs 14 residues. Trimming removed 1 base at V and 1 base at J, with 8 bases between. CDR1 is SGHKS and CDR2 is YYEKEE in the germline V gene (reference sequence). The CDR3 is CASSLWRKNTEAFF. The CDR3 DNA sequence: TGTGCCAGCAGCTTGTGGCGGAAGAACACTGAAGCTTTCTTT.

The V gene is TRBV7-9, the J gene TRBJ2-7, with unresolved D. V was pared by 2 bases and J by 7 bases, with 12 bases between. The germline CDR1 and CDR2 sequences are SEHNR and FQNEAQ (reference sequence). The CDR3 covers 13 residues. The CDR3 DNA is TGTGCCAGCAGCTTACAAGGTAATGCAGAGCAGTACTTC. Amino acid sequence: CASSLQGNAEQYF.

This chain uses TRBV7-2 with TRBJ2-5; the match to TRBD1 covers 11 bases. Germline CDR1 is SGHTA and CDR2 is FQGNSA. The CDR3 has 15 residues. Trimming took 6 bases from V and 4 from J; bases not matched to a gene: 7. The CDR3 nucleotides read TGTGCCAGCAGTCTCTCCGGGACAGGGGGAGAGACCCAGTACTTC. It encodes CASSLSGTGGETQYF.

This clonotype was seen repeatedly, ten times or more. This CDR3 reads CASSVASGVTGELFF. The CDR3 coding sequence is TGTGCCAGCAGCGTAGCTAGCGGGGTCACCGGGGAGCTGTTTTTT. This chain uses TRBV9 with TRBJ2-2, with 9 nucleotides matching TRBD2. Germline loops: CDR1 SGDLS, CDR2 YYNGEE. The CDR3 runs 15 residues. Trimming cost V 0 bases and J 4 bases; bases outside gene matches: 1.

This clonotype was seen only a few times. The CDR3 reads CASSHASGGPYEQYF. The CDR3 bases are TGCGCCAGCAGCCATGCCAGCGGGGGCCCCTACGAGCAGTACTTC. The rearrangement joins TRBV5-1 to TRBJ2-7; 8 bases line up with TRBD2. This CDR3 has 15 residues. The ends lost 4 bases at V and 2 bases at J; junction bases unmatched: 8. Germline CDR1 is SGHRS and CDR2 is YFSETQ.

Remarks on this clonotype: This may come from a read error, since a much larger clone is one base off. V gene TRBV14 combines with J gene TRBJ1-2; D ambiguous. Trimming took off 1 base at V and 8 bases at J, with 5 bases between the two ends. The CDR3 totals 11 residues. From germline, CDR1 is SGHDN and CDR2 FVKESK. CDR3 in amino acids: CASSQVDGYTF. DNA for the CDR3: TGTGCCAGCAGCCAAGTGGACGGCTACACCTTC.

Turning to this clonotype: A much bigger clone sits one base away, suggesting this may be a read error. V gene TRBV7-9 combines with J gene TRBJ1-1, with TRBD1 matching 7 bases. Trimming removed 6 bases from V and 0 bases from J; junction bases left unmatched: 7. The CDR3 totals 15 residues. Germline lookup yields CDR1 SEHNR and CDR2 FQNEAQ (reference sequence). CDR3 protein: CASRGRDRLNTEAFF. For the CDR3, the DNA is TGTGCCAGCAGGGGCAGGGACAGACTGAACACTGAAGCTTTCTTT.

Only a few counts were recorded for this clonotype. This rearrangement joins TRBV27 to TRBJ1-5; D call uncertain. Germline V gene lookup returns CDR1 MNHEY and CDR2 SMNVEV (reference sequence). V was trimmed by 2 bases and J by 3 bases, leaving 5 bases between them. The length of the CDR3 is 13 residues. In nucleotides, the CDR3 is TGTGCCAGCAGTTTAGCGTTCAATCAGCCCCAGCATTTT. Its translation is CASSLAFNQPQHF.

This clonotype has just a few counts. The rearrangement links TRBV11-2 to TRBJ2-7; 13 bases fit TRBD2. The germline CDR1 and CDR2 sequences are SGHAT and FQNNGV. The CDR3 runs to 17 residues. With 5 bases clipped from V and 1 base from J, the junction kept 8 bases outside the gene matches. CDR3 DNA: TGTGCCAGCAGCGCCCGGACTAGCGGGGGCACATCCTACGAGCAGTACTTC. Translation: CASSARTSGGTSYEQYF.

The chain recombines TRBV7-2 with TRBJ1-5; D gene unclear. The V end was cut by 6 bases, the J end by 11 bases, with 17 bases between. Per the germline V gene, CDR1 is SGHTA and CDR2 is FQGNSA. This CDR3 has 13 amino acids. CDR3 nucleotides: TGTGCCAGCAGTTTGGTGGCGCAAGAGACCCAGCATTTT. Its protein product is CASSLVAQETQHF. Based on the CDR3 plus reference TRBV7-2 and TRBJ1-5, the full variable domain is GAGVSQSPSNKVTEKGKDVELRCDPISGHTALYWYRQSLGQGLEFLIYFQGNSAPDKSGLPSDRFSAERTGGSVSTLTIQRTQQEDSAVYLCASSLVAQETQHFGDGTRLSIL.